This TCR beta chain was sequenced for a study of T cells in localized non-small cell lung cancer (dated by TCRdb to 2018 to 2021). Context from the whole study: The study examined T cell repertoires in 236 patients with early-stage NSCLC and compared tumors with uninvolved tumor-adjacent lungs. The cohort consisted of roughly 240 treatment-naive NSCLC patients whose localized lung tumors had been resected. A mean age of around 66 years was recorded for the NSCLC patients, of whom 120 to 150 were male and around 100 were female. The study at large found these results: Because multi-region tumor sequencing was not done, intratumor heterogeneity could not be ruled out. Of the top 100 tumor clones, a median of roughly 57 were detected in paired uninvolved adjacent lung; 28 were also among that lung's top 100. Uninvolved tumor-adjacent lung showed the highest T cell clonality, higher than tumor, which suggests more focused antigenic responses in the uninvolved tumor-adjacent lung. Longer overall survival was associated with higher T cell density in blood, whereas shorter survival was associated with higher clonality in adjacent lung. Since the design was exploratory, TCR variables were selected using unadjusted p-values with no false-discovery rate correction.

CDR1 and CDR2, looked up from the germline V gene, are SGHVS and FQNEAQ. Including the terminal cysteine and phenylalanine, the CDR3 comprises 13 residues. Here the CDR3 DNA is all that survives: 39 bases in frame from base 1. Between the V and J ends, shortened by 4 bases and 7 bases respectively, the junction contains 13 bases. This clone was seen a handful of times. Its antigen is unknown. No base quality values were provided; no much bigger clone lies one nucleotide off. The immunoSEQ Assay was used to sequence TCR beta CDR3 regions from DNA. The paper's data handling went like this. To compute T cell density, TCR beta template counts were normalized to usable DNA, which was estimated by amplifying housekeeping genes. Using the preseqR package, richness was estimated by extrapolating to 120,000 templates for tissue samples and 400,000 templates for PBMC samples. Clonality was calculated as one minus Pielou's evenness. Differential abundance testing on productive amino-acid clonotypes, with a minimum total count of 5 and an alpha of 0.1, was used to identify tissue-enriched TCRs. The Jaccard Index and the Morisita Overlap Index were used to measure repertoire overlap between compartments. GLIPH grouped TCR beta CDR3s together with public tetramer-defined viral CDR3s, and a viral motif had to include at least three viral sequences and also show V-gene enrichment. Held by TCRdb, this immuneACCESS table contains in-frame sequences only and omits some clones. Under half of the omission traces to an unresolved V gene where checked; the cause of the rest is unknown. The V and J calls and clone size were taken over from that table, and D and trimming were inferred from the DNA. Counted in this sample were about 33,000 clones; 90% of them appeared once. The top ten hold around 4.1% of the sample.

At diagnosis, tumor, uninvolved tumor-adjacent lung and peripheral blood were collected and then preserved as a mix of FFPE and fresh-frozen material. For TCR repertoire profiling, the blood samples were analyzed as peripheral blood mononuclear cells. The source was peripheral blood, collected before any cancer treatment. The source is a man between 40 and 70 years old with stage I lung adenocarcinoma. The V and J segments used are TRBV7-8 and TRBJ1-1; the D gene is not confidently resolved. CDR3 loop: CASSSRHGLEAFF. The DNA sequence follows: TGTGCCAGCAGCTCACGACATGGACTTGAAGCTTTCTTT.